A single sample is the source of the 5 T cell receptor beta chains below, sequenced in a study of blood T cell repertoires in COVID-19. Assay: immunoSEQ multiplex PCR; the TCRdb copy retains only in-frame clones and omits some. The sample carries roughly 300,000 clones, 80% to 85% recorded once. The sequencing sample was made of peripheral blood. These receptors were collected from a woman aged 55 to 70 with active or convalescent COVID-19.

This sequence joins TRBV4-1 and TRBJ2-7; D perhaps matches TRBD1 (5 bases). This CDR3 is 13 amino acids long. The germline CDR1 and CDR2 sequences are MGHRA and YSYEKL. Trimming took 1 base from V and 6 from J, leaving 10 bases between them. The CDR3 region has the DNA TGCGCCAGCAGCCAAGTTCAGGGTAGCGAGCAGTACTTC. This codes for CASSQVQGSEQYF.

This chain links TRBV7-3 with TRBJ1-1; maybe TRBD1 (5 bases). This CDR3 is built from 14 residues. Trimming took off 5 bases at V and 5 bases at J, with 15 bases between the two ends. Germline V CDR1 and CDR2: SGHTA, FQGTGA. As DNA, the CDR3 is TGTGCCAGCAGCCAAGTGGGGGGAGTGACTGAAGCTTTCTTT. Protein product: CASSQVGGVTEAFF.

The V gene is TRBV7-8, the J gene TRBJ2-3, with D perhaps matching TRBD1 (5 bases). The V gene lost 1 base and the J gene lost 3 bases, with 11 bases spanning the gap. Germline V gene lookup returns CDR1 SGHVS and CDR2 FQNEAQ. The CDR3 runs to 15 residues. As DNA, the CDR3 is TGTGCCAGCAGCTTAGGGACATTTTGGACAGATACGCAGTATTTT. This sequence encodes CASSLGTFWTDTQYF.

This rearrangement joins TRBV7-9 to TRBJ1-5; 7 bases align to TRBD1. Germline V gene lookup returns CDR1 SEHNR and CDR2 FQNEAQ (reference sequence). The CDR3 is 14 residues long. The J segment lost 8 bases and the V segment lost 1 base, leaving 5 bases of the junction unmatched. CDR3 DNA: TGTGCCAGCAGCTTAGGACAGGGTGTAGAGCCCCAGCATTTT. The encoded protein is CASSLGQGVEPQHF.

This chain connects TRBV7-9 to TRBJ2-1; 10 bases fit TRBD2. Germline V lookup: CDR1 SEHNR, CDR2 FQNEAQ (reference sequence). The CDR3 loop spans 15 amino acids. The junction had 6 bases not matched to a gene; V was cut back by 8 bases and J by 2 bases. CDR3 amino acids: CASGRLAGAYNEQFF. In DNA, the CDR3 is TGTGCCAGCGGACGCCTAGCGGGGGCCTACAATGAGCAGTTCTTC.